This TCR beta chain was sequenced in a study of T cell changes during pregnancy in multiple sclerosis. This CDR3 is 13 amino acids long. Trimming shortened V by 4 bases and J by 12 bases, and 18 bases separated the two germline ends. Germline values: CDR1 LGHNT, CDR2 FRNRAP. Sequenced by immunoSEQ multiplex PCR; TCRdb stores in-frame clones only, minus some. The data show roughly 57,000 clones, about 89% seen once. This clone was observed once. The clonotype was recovered from a female donor with multiple sclerosis, enrolled in a pregnancy study. Material: peripheral blood, obtained in the first trimester of pregnancy. J is TRBJ1-1 and V is TRBV12-5; D not certain. The CDR3 protein is CASGSVDGMVSFF. CDR3 nucleotide sequence: TGTGCTAGTGGTTCTGTCGACGGGATGGTGTCTTTCTTT.